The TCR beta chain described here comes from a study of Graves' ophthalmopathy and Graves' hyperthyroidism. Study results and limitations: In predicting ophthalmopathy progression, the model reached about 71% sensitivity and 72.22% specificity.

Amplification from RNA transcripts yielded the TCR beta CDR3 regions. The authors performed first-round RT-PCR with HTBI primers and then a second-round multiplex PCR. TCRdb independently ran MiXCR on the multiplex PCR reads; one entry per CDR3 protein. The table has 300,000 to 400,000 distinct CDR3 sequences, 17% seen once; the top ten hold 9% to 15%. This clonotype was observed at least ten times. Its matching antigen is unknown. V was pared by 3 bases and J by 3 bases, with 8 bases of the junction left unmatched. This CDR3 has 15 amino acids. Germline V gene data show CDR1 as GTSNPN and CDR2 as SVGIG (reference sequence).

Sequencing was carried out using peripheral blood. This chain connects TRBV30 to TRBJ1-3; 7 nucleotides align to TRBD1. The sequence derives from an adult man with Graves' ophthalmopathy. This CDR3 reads CAWSRTGGYGNTIYF. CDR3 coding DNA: TGTGCCTGGAGCCGGACAGGAGGATATGGAAACACCATATATTTT.